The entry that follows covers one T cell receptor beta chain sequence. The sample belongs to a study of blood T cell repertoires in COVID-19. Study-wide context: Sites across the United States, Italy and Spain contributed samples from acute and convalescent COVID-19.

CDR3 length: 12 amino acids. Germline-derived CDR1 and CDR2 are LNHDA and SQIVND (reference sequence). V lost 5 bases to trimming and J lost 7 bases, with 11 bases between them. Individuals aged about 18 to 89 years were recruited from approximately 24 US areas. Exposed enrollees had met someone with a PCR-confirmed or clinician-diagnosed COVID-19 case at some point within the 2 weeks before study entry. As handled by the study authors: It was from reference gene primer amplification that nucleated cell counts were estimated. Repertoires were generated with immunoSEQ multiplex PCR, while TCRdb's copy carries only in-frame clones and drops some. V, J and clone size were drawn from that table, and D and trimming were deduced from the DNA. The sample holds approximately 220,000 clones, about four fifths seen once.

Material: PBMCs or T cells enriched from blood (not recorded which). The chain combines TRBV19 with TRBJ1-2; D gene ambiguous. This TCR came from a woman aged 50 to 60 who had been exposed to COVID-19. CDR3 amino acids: CASSAEFGGYTF. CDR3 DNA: TGTGCCAGTAGTGCCGAGTTCGGTGGCTACACCTTC.